Given below is one T cell receptor (beta chain) in context. The sample originates from a study of shared clonotypes between healthy human individuals. Some clones are missing from TCRdb's copy, which holds only in-frame ones; the method was immunoSEQ multiplex PCR. The profile shows about 2.1 million clones, just over 90% of them singletons. CD45RO negativity and positive selection for CCR7 defined naive CD8 cells, a population that excluded terminally differentiated effector memory CD45RA+ cells. Germline V gene lookup returns CDR1 SGHKS and CDR2 YYEKEE (reference sequence). CDR3 length equals 15 residues. The V end was cut by 0 bases, the J end by 4 bases, with 10 bases between.

The chain is built from TRBV5-5 and TRBJ1-4; possibly TRBD1 for D (5 bases). The sample consisted of naive CD8+ T cells from PBMCs. The TCR sequence derives from a man younger than 30 in good health. Some clones in this sample may be carry-over from other donors' samples. CDR3 amino acids: CASSLGSGLNEKLFF. The CDR3 DNA reads TGTGCCAGCAGCTTGGGCTCAGGGCTTAATGAAAAACTGTTTTTT.